The clone carrying this TCR beta chain has more than one count but fewer than ten. Its matching antigen is unknown. Then a second PCR, running roughly 7 to 11 cycles, was carried out with a sample-barcoded 5' primer and a J-beta primer mix. TCRdb called the 5' RACE reads again in MiXCR, with one record for every CDR3 protein. The table lists about a million distinct CDR3 sequences, 45% to 50% of them singletons. Germline V gene data show CDR1 as MGHRA and CDR2 as YSYEKL. Trimming stripped 4 bases from V and 6 bases from J, with 11 bases between. The CDR3 extends over 13 amino acids. These data are taken from a study of blood T cells in healthy people across ages. Whole-study results and caveats: Both higher diversity and more naive CD4+ cells marked long-lived donors when set against aged donors.

The V gene is TRBV4-1, the J gene TRBJ2-3; D gene unclear. The TCR originated in a man aged 25 to 40 in good health. The specimen was blood. Here the CDR3 DNA reads TGCGCCAGCAGCCGGGCAGTGGGGGATACGCAGTATTTT. Translation: CASSRAVGDTQYF.